This record covers a single T cell receptor (beta chain). The CDR3 totals 13 residues. V dropped 1 base and J dropped 3 bases, with 4 bases sitting between them. Germline V gene sequence: CDR1 SGHAT, CDR2 FQNNGV. The method was immunoSEQ multiplex PCR; TCRdb's version includes in-frame clones alone and lacks a portion of them. Among roughly 500,000 clones, approximately 80% were seen once, and the ten largest hold more than 0.01%. The record originates from a study of shared T cell receptors in the human thymus. The same sample was also studied in work on human thymus T cells. That study reports: Those donating were healthy Finnish infants in corrective surgery for congenital heart defects. Resections from corrective heart surgery provided thymus tissue. What appeared biased in thymic and blood repertoires was the usage of V and J genes.

The specimen was thymocytes. V gene TRBV11-2 combines with J gene TRBJ1-5; D ambiguous. The TCR originated in a boy younger than two with a congenital heart defect. The CDR3 sequence is CASSLGLNQPQHF. CDR3 sequence (DNA): TGTGCCAGCAGCTTAGGTCTCAATCAGCCCCAGCATTTT.